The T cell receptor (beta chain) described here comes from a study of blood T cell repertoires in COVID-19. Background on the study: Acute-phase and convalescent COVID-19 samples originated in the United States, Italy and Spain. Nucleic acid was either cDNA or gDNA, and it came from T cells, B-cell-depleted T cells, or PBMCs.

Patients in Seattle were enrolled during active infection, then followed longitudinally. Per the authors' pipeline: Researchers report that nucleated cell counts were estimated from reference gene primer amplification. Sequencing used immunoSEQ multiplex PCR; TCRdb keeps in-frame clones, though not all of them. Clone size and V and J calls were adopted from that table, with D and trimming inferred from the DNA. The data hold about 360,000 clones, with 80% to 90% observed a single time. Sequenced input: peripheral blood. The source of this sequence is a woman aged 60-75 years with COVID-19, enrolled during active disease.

DNA of the CDR3: TGCGCCAGCAGCTTGGCCCCAGGGCCTAACTATGGCTACACCTTC. Residues: CASSLAPGPNYGYTF. J is TRBJ1-2 and V is TRBV5-1; TRBD1 might be the D (5 bases). Trimming shortened V by 0 bases and J by 0 bases, and 9 bases separated the two germline ends. Looked up from germline, CDR1 is SGHRS and CDR2 is YFSETQ. This CDR3 contains 15 residues.